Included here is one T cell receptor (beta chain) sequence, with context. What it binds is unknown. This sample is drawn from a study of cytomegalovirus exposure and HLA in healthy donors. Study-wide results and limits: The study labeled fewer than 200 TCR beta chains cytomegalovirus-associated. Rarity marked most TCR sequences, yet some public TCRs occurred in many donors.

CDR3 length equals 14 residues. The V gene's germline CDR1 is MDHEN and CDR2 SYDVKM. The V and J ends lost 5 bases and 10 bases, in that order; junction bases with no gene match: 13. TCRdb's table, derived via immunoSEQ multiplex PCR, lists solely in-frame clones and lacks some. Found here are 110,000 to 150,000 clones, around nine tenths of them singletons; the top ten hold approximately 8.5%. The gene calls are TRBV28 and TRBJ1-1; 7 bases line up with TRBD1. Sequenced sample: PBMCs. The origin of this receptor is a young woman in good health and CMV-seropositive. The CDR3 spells CASSRPGTVSGAFF. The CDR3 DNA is TGTGCCAGCAGTCGTCCCGGGACAGTATCGGGAGCTTTCTTT.